These 12 T cell receptor beta chains were all obtained from the same sample, sequenced in a study of T cells in Graves' hyperthyroidism and ophthalmopathy. RNA transcripts yielded amplified TCR beta CDR3 regions. HTBI primers were employed in a first-round RT-PCR of the TCR CDR3. Each CDR3 protein is one row after TCRdb ran MiXCR on the multiplex PCR reads. The sample contains approximately 640,000 distinct CDR3 sequences, 15% to 20% of which appear only once. Sample: blood. These receptors all come from a man between 45 and 60 years old with Graves' hyperthyroidism.

The sample holds many counts of this clonotype. The chain links TRBV20-1 to TRBJ2-5, with D possibly being TRBD2 (5 bases). Germline CDR1 DFQATT, CDR2 SNEGSKA (reference sequence). Trimming removed 0 bases at V and 5 bases at J, with 16 bases between. CDR3 length: 15 residues. The CDR3 sequence: CSARDPVAGEETQYF. CDR3 bases: TGCAGTGCTAGAGATCCCGTGGCTGGGGAGGAGACCCAGTACTTC.

This clonotype came up a few times. The chain combines TRBV19 with TRBJ1-2, with 8 bases that match TRBD1. This CDR3 has 15 residues. CDR1 is LNHDA, CDR2 SQIVND, per germline (reference sequence). The junction had 6 bases not matched to a gene; V was cut back by 5 bases and J by 1 base. The CDR3 sequence is CASSPRTGSNYGYTF. The CDR3 nucleotides are TGTGCCAGTAGTCCCAGGACAGGGAGTAACTATGGCTACACCTTC.

The chain links TRBV10-1 to TRBJ1-6; 7 nucleotides match TRBD1. This CDR3 has 13 amino acids. The germline V gene has CDR1 WNHNN and CDR2 SYGVQD (reference sequence). With 9 bases clipped from V and 9 bases from J, the junction kept 8 bases outside the gene matches. The CDR3 here is CASAGTAASPLHF. Here the CDR3 DNA reads TGCGCCAGTGCCGGGACAGCCGCTTCACCCCTCCACTTT.

This clonotype was seen ten or more times. The J gene is TRBJ2-7, the V gene TRBV10-3; 8 nucleotides line up with TRBD1. Germline trimming cut 2 bases from V and 2 bases from J; bases unmatched to any gene: 5. The CDR3 extends over 15 amino acids. Germline CDR1 and CDR2: ENHRY and SYGVKD. In DNA form, the CDR3 reads TGTGCCATCAGTGAGATGGGACAGGTGGCCTACGAGCAGTACTTC. It encodes CAISEMGQVAYEQYF.

In its sample, this clonotype was seen a few times. The chain uses TRBV7-9 and TRBJ2-7, with 10 positions matching TRBD1. J gave up 4 bases and V 0 bases, and 6 bases lay outside the gene matches. This CDR3 spans 16 amino acids. Germline-derived CDR1 and CDR2 are SEHNR and FQNEAQ (reference sequence). The CDR3 DNA reads as TGTGCCAGCAGCTTAGCCCGGACAGGGGGAGTTTACGAGCAGTACTTC. Residues: CASSLARTGGVYEQYF.

The J gene is TRBJ1-3, the V gene TRBV30; no firm D call. Germline V gives CDR1 GTSNPN, CDR2 SVGIG (reference sequence). Trimming pared 0 bases from V and 2 bases from J, leaving 2 bases between. The CDR3 loop spans 12 amino acids. The CDR3: CAWSVTGNTIYF. The CDR3 DNA sequence: TGTGCCTGGAGTGTCACTGGAAACACCATATATTTT.

J is TRBJ1-1 and V is TRBV5-6; D unclear. The CDR3 is 14 residues long. The germline V gene encodes CDR1 SGHDT and CDR2 YYEEEE. Trimming shortened V by 1 base and J by 1 base, and 8 bases separated the two germline ends. The CDR3 spells CASSLFEGNTEAFF. The CDR3 DNA reads TGTGCCAGCAGCTTGTTTGAAGGGAACACTGAAGCTTTCTTT.

This clonotype was found a few times. The rearrangement links TRBV7-2 to TRBJ2-3; the match to TRBD2 covers 13 bases. The germline gives CDR1 SGHTA, CDR2 FQGNSA. V lost 7 bases and J lost 4; bases outside the gene matches: 8. The CDR3 consists of 16 residues. The CDR3 region has the DNA TGTGCCAGCACAAGATTGGGACTAGCGGGATCAGATACGCAGTATTTT. Translation: CASTRLGLAGSDTQYF.

This clonotype was recorded a few times. This rearrangement joins TRBV19 to TRBJ1-2, with 7 bases that match TRBD1. The germline CDR1 and CDR2 sequences are LNHDA and SQIVND (reference sequence). The CDR3 runs 14 residues. V lost 5 bases, J lost 4 bases, and 7 bases stayed unmatched. Here the CDR3 reads CASSARSGGYGYTF. The DNA of the CDR3 is TGTGCCAGTAGTGCTCGATCAGGGGGCTATGGCTACACCTTC. Supplemented by reference TRBV19 and TRBJ1-2, the full variable domain reads DGGITQSPKYLFRKEGQNVTLSCEQNLNHDAMYWYRQDPGQGLRLIYYSQIVNDFQKGDIAEGYSVSREKKESFPLTVTSAQKNPTAFYLCASSARSGGYGYTFGSGTRLTVV.

About this clonotype: At one of its ends the junction is not consistent with the germline gene, which may arise from a read error. This chain connects TRBV3-1 to TRBJ2-3, with D possibly called TRBD1 or TRBD2 (5 bases each). CDR3 length: 16 residues. CDR1 and CDR2 from the germline V gene are LGHDT and YNNKEL (reference sequence). The CDR3 sequence is CASSQSSMPSTGTQYF. In DNA, the CDR3 is TGTGCCAGCAGCCAATCGTCAATGCCTAGCACAGGTACGCAGTATTTT.

The chain carries TRBV19 and TRBJ1-1, with D uncertain. The V gene lost 10 bases and the J gene lost 0 bases, with 12 bases spanning the gap. There are 13 residues in the CDR3. Per germline, CDR1 LNHDA and CDR2 SQIVND (reference sequence). The chain's CDR3 is CAMSRALNTEAFF. DNA of the CDR3: TGTGCCATGTCGCGAGCGTTGAACACTGAAGCTTTCTTT.

This clonotype was seen a few times. This sequence joins TRBV2 and TRBJ1-1; D unresolved. V was trimmed by 4 bases and J by 12 bases, leaving 9 bases between them. The CDR3 length is 10 residues. Germline CDR1 reads SNHLY; CDR2 reads FYNNEI. The CDR3 protein is CASSAGPTFF. In DNA form, the CDR3 reads TGTGCCAGCAGTGCGGGCCCGACTTTCTTT.